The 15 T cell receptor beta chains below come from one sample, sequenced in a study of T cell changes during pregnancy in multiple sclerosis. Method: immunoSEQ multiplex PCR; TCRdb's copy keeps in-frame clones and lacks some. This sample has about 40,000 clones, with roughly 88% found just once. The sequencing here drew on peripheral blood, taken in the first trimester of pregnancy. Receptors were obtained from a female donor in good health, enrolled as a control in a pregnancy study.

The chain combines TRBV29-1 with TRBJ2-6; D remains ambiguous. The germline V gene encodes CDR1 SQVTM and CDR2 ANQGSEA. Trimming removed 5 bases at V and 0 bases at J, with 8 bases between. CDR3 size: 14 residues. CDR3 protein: CSVLSNSGANVLTF. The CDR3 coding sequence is TGCAGCGTTCTAAGCAACTCTGGGGCCAACGTCCTGACTTTC.

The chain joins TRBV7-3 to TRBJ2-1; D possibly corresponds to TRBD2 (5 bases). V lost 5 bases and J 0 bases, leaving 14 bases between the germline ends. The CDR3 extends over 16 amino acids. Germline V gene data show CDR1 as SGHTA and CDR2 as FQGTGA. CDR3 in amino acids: CASSTSSRASYNEQFF. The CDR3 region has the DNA TGTGCCAGCAGCACCTCCTCGAGGGCCTCCTACAATGAGCAGTTCTTC.

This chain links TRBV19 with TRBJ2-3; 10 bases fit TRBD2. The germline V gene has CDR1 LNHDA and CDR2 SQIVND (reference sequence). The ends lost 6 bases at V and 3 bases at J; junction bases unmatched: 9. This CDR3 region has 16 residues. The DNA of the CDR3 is TGTGCCAGTAGGTGGGCGGCTAGCGGGAGTACAGATACGCAGTATTTT. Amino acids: CASRWAASGSTDTQYF.

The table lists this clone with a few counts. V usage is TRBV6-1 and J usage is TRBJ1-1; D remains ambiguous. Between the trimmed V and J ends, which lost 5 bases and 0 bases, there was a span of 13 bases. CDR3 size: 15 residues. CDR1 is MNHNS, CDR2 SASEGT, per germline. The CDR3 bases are TGTGCCAGCAGTTTCGAGGCGGGAGTGAACACTGAAGCTTTCTTT. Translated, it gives CASSFEAGVNTEAFF.

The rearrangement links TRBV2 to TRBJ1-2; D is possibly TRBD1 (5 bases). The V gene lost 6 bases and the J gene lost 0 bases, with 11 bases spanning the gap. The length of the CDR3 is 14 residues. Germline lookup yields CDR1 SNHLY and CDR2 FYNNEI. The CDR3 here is CASRTVDSNYGYTF. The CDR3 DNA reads TGTGCCAGCAGGACAGTAGATTCTAACTATGGCTACACCTTC. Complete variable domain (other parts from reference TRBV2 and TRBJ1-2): EPEVTQTPSHQVTQMGQEVILRCVPISNHLYFYWYRQILGQKVEFLVSFYNNEISEKSEIFDDQFSVERPDGSNFTLKIRSTKLEDSAMYFCASRTVDSNYGYTFGSGTRLTVV.

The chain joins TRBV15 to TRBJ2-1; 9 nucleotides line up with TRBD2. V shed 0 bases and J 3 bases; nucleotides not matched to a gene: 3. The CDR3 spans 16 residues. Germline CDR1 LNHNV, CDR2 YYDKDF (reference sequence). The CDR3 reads CATSREQRGVYNEQFF. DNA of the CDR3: TGTGCCACCAGCAGAGAACAGCGGGGGGTCTACAATGAGCAGTTCTTC.

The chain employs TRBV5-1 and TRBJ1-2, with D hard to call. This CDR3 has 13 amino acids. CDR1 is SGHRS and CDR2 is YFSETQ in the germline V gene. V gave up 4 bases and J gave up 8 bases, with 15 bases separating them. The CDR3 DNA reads TGCGCCAGCAGCCCCGGGAGCACGGGGGGCTACACCTTC. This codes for CASSPGSTGGYTF.

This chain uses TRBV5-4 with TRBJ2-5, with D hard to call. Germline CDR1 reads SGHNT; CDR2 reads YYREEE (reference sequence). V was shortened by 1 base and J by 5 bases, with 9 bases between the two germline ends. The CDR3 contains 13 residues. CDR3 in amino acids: CASSLPGLETQYF. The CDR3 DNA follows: TGTGCCAGCAGCTTGCCCGGGTTGGAGACCCAGTACTTC.

The CDR3 loop is CASSVDGGGVDEQFF. As DNA, the CDR3 is TGTGCCAGCAGCGTAGATGGCGGGGGGGTCGATGAGCAGTTCTTC. The V gene is TRBV9, the J gene TRBJ2-1, with 9 bases aligning to TRBD2. The J segment lost 8 bases and the V segment lost 0 bases, leaving 6 bases of the junction unmatched. The germline V gene has CDR1 SGDLS and CDR2 YYNGEE. The CDR3 extends over 15 amino acids.

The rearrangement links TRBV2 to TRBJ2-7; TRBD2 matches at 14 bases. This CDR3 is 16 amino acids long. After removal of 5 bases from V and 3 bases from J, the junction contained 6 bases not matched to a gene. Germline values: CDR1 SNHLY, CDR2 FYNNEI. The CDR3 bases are TGTGCCAGCAGTAACGGCGGGACTAGCGGGAGCTACGAGCAGTACTTC. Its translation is CASSNGGTSGSYEQYF.

The CDR3 protein is CASTQSGSSYNEQFF. The CDR3 nucleotides read TGTGCCAGCACCCAGAGCGGGAGCTCCTACAATGAGCAGTTCTTC. The chain has TRBV27 and TRBJ2-1; TRBD2 agrees at 8 bases. The CDR3 extends over 15 amino acids. The germline gives CDR1 MNHEY, CDR2 SMNVEV (reference sequence). With V trimmed by 7 bases and J by 0 bases, 5 bases remained unmatched.

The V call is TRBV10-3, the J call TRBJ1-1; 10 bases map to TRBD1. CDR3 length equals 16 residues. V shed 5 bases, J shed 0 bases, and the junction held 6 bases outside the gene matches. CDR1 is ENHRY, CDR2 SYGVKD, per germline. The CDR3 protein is CAISRGTGVMNTEAFF. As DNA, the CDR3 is TGTGCCATCAGTCGGGGGACAGGGGTTATGAACACTGAAGCTTTCTTT.

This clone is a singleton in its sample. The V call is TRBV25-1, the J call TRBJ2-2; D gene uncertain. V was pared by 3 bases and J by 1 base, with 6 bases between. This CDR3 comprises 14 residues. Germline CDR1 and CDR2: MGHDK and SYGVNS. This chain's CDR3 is CASSERLNTGELFF. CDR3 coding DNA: TGTGCCAGCAGTGAGAGACTGAACACCGGGGAGCTGTTTTTT.

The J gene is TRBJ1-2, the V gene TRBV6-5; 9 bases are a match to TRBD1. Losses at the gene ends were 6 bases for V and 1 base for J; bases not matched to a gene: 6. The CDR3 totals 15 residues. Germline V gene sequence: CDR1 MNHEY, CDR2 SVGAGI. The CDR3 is CASRTRTGVNYGYTF. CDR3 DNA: TGTGCCAGCAGAACTAGGACAGGGGTTAACTATGGCTACACCTTC.

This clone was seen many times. The CDR3 region has the DNA TGCGCCAGCAGCAACCGGGACACCCACTCCTACGAGCAGTACTTC. Protein sequence: CASSNRDTHSYEQYF. The chain couples TRBV5-1 to TRBJ2-7, with D possibly being TRBD1 (6 bases). CDR1 and CDR2 from the germline V gene are SGHRS and YFSETQ. The V end was cut by 4 bases, the J end by 0 bases, with 14 bases between. The CDR3 length is 15 residues.